This T cell receptor (beta chain) emerged from a study of blood T cell repertoires in COVID-19. Overall study context: COVID-19 samples collected from the United States, Italy and Spain covered acute and convalescent phases.

Generated by immunoSEQ multiplex PCR, the TCRdb table keeps only in-frame clones and is missing some. The profile shows 360,000 or so clones, roughly 86% of them singletons. Germline V gene data show CDR1 as SEHNR and CDR2 as FQNEAQ (reference sequence). This CDR3 spans 14 amino acids. Trimming took off 3 bases at V and 2 bases at J, with 10 bases between the two ends. The gene calls are TRBV7-9 and TRBJ1-1, with D possibly matching TRBD1 (6 bases). The sample taken for sequencing was PBMCs or T cells enriched from blood (not recorded which). This clonotype originated in a woman in her 30s who had recovered from COVID-19. Written as DNA, the CDR3 is TGTGCCAGCAGCTTTAACAGGGTTAACACTGAAGCTTTCTTT. Translated, it gives CASSFNRVNTEAFF.